This TCR beta chain was sequenced in a study of CD8 T cells in Susac syndrome. Study findings and constraints: The study found that Susac CD8+ clonal expansion peaked in TEMRA cells and active patients. Within total CD8+ repertoires, under 20 Susac-specific public clones were found, and within CD8+ TEMRA repertoires, about five.

The ends were cut back, 6 bases at V and 9 bases at J, with 18 bases in the middle. The CDR3 totals 13 residues. CDR1 and CDR2 (germline): SQVTM, ANQGSEA. The T cells that were sequenced for TCR beta were CD8+ and CD4+ cells from blood. With respect to this clonotype: No antigen is known for it.

Reverse transcription of roughly 0.5 to 1 ug RNA was performed with random hexamers. Across 54 Vbeta and 13 Jbeta, TCR beta CDR3 was amplified with immunoSEQ multiplex PCR. MiXCR was run by TCRdb on the immunoSEQ multiplex PCR reads, yielding one entry per CDR3 protein. The table has about 100,000 distinct CDR3 sequences, approximately 95% seen once. The source is a human donor with Susac syndrome. The chain links TRBV29-1 to TRBJ2-1, with D perhaps TRBD1 or TRBD2 (5 bases each). The sample taken for sequencing was CD8+ T cells from PBMCs. The CDR3 DNA is TGCAGCGTGGTACTTGGGGGTCTGACTGAGCAGTTCTTC. Translated: CSVVLGGLTEQFF.